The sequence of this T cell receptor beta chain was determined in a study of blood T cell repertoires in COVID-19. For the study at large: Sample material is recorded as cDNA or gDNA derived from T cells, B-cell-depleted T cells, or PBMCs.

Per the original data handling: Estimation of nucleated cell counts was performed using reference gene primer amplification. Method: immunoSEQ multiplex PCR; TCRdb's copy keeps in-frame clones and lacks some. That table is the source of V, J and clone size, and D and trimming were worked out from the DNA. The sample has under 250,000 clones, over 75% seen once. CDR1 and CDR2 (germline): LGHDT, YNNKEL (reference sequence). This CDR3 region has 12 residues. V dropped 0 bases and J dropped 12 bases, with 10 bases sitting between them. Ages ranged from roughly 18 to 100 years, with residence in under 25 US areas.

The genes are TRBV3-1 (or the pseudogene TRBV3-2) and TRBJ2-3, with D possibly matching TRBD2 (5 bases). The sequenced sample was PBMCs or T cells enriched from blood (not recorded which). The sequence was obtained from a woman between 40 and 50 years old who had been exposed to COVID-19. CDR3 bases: TGTGCCAGCAGCCAAGAGGAGGTGAAACAGTATTTT. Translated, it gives CASSQEEVKQYF.